Below are 9 T cell receptor beta chains sequenced from a single sample in a study of Tregs in tolerant kidney transplant recipients. TCRdb's copy holds only in-frame clones and misses some; the assay was immunoSEQ multiplex PCR. The sample lists some 57,000 clones, around 93% seen once, with around 15% in the top ten. The nonmyeloablative bone marrow transplants came from related graft donors, with transient mixed chimerism. Material: CD8+ T cells from blood (PBMCs), obtained 24 months after the transplant. All receptors derive from a human patient who received a combined kidney and bone marrow transplant. The T cells may partly be graft donor cells.

The V and J genes are TRBV13 and TRBJ2-3; maybe TRBD1 (6 bases). Germline assignment: CDR1 PRHDT and CDR2 FYEKMQ (reference sequence). The ends were cut back, 3 bases at V and 0 bases at J, with 10 bases in the middle. This CDR3 is 15 amino acids long. CDR3 nucleotide sequence: TGTGCCAGCAGCTTCTGGACAGAAAGCACAGATACGCAGTATTTT. Translating it yields CASSFWTESTDTQYF.

The chain combines TRBV27 with TRBJ2-7; TRBD1 aligns across 9 bases. This CDR3 contains 15 residues. V lost 5 bases to trimming and J lost 2 bases; unmatched junction nucleotides: 7. The germline CDR1 and CDR2 sequences are MNHEY and SMNVEV (reference sequence). The CDR3 DNA sequence: TGTGCCAGCAGTGGACAGGGGAGCGTGGCCTACGAGCAGTACTTC. Translating it yields CASSGQGSVAYEQYF.

This chain connects TRBV7-9 to TRBJ2-7, with D tentatively TRBD1 (6 bases). V was trimmed by 3 bases and J by 3 bases, leaving 15 bases between them. Looked up from germline, CDR1 is SEHNR and CDR2 is FQNEAQ (reference sequence). The CDR3 has 15 amino acids. CDR3 loop: CASSLSWDTFYEQYF. CDR3 DNA sequence: TGTGCCAGCAGCTTGTCCTGGGACACCTTCTACGAGCAGTACTTC.

Only a few counts were recorded for this clone. V gene TRBV13 combines with J gene TRBJ2-2; D is undetermined. V lost 1 base to trimming and J lost 7 bases, with 4 bases between them. The CDR3 totals 12 residues. Germline loops: CDR1 PRHDT, CDR2 FYEKMQ (reference sequence). CDR3 in amino acids: CASSLVSGELFF. Written as DNA, the CDR3 is TGTGCCAGCAGCTTAGTCAGCGGGGAGCTGTTTTTT.

This chain connects TRBV7-9 to TRBJ2-1; 12 bases map to TRBD2. The trim removed 5 bases at V and 4 bases at J, leaving 12 bases unmatched. In germline, CDR1 is SEHNR, CDR2 FQNEAQ (reference sequence). The CDR3 has 18 residues. DNA for the CDR3: TGTGCCAGCAGCGAAGGCCCCTCGACTAGCGGGAGTTACAATGAGCAGTTCTTC. Its translation is CASSEGPSTSGSYNEQFF.

Note on this clone: Given the absence of the conserved phenylalanine or tryptophan at the CDR3 end, a read error is likely. The chain uses TRBV19 and TRBJ1-1; D unclear. Germline CDR1 and CDR2: LNHDA and SQIVND (reference sequence). The V end was cut by 3 bases, the J end by 1 base, with 9 bases between. This CDR3 has 14 amino acids. The CDR3 here is CASSIGHSNTEAFL. Written as DNA, the CDR3 is TGTGCCAGTAGTATTGGGCACTCGAACACTGAAGCTTTCCTT.

V and J are TRBV19 and TRBJ1-2; D call uncertain. V shed 1 base and J shed 1 base, with 4 bases lying between them. Germline CDR1 and CDR2: LNHDA and SQIVND (reference sequence). This CDR3 has 13 amino acids. The CDR3 DNA follows: TGTGCCAGTAGTATAGCGGGTAACTATGGCTACACCTTC. Protein sequence: CASSIAGNYGYTF.

This chain uses TRBV7-9 with TRBJ2-5, with a possible D match to TRBD2 (6 bases). The DNA end favors TRBJ2-7, so the J call may be wrong. The CDR3 is made up of 16 amino acids. Germline lookup yields CDR1 SEHNR and CDR2 FQNEAQ (reference sequence). CDR3 nucleotides: TGTGCCAGCAGCTTGATCGGGCGGGACCTGGCGTACGAGCAGTACTTC. Translated, it gives CASSLIGRDLAYEQYF.

This sequence joins TRBV28 and TRBJ2-1, with TRBD2 matching over 8 bases. The CDR3 runs to 15 residues. Trimming cost V 2 bases and J 7 bases; bases outside gene matches: 7. Germline V gene lookup returns CDR1 MDHEN and CDR2 SYDVKM. The CDR3 sequence: CASSLATSGENEQFF. CDR3 nucleotides: TGTGCCAGCAGTTTAGCCACTAGCGGAGAGAATGAGCAGTTCTTC. The variable domain in full, with the rest retrieved from reference TRBV28 and TRBJ2-1, is DVKVTQSSRYLVKRTGEKVFLECVQDMDHENMFWYRQDPGLGLRLIYFSYDVKMKEKGDIPEGYSVSREKKERFSLILESASTNQTSMYLCASSLATSGENEQFFGPGTRLTVL.